The 13 T cell receptor beta chains below all came from one sample that was sequenced in a study of regulatory T cells in long-lasting Graves disease (dated by TCRdb to about 2021). This specimen's time point label, interpreted: newly diagnosed GD, antithyroid drugs for less than 3 months. For both TCR sequencing and RNA sequencing, RNA was extracted from PBMCs using TRIzol. The library relied on multiplex PCR. Sequenced using an Illumina HiSeq 4000. iRepertoire HTBI primers and Arm-PCR amplification of CDR3 regions were used to construct TCR beta libraries. TCRdb reprocessed the public reads (quality trimming at Q25 with fastp, clone calling with MiXCR) and kept in-frame beta chains. Here each entry gathers all rows of one CDR3 protein and keeps the most common genes and DNA. The sample includes 300,000 to 400,000 distinct CDR3 sequences, with 15% to 20% observed a single time. The ten largest account for about 32% of the sample.

This sample was also put to use in a study of T cells in Graves' hyperthyroidism and ophthalmopathy.

Sample: peripheral blood mononuclear cells (PBMCs), taken at new diagnosis, from a patient treated with antithyroid drugs. The receptors were sampled from a man aged 40-49 years with Graves disease. Donor details come from another sample of the same person, matched by shared clones.

Regarding this clonotype: A much larger clone lies one base from this, so it may be a read error. This rearrangement joins TRBV7-2 to TRBJ1-5, with TRBD1 matching 8 bases. The CDR3 contains 14 residues. The V gene's germline CDR1 is SGHTA and CDR2 FQGNSA. The CDR3 DNA reads as TGTGCCAGCAGCTTAGGGGACAGGACTCAGCCCCTGCATTTT. As protein: CASSLGDRTQPLHF.

This clonotype was recorded at least ten times. This chain joins TRBV20-1 and TRBJ2-1; 7 bases line up with TRBD2. The CDR3 covers 15 residues. Losses at the gene ends were 5 bases for V and 0 bases for J; bases not matched to a gene: 7. The V gene's germline CDR1 is DFQATT and CDR2 SNEGSKA (reference sequence). The DNA of the CDR3 is TGCAGTGCTCCCAAGGCGGGGGACTCCTACAATGAGCAGTTCTTC. Its protein product is CSAPKAGDSYNEQFF.

This chain uses TRBV19 with TRBJ2-1, with D uncertain. Looked up from germline, CDR1 is LNHDA and CDR2 is SQIVND (reference sequence). V dropped 3 bases and J dropped 12 bases, with 9 bases sitting between them. The length of the CDR3 is 11 residues. The CDR3, as DNA: TGTGCCAGTAGTATGGATAGTGGGCAGTTCTTC. This sequence encodes CASSMDSGQFF.

This chain links TRBV29-1 with TRBJ1-5, with 7 bases aligning to TRBD1. The CDR3 has 14 residues. The V gene end was trimmed by 6 bases and the J gene end by 1 base; junction bases not matched to a gene: 6. Germline V lookup: CDR1 SQVTM, CDR2 ANQGSEA. This CDR3 reads CSVLSGGSNQPQHF. For the CDR3, the DNA is TGCAGCGTCCTCTCAGGGGGGAGCAATCAGCCCCAGCATTTT.

Many counts were recorded for this clonotype. The chain couples TRBV24-1 to TRBJ2-5; 9 positions agree with TRBD1. Losses at the gene ends were 3 bases for V and 5 bases for J; bases not matched to a gene: 6. The CDR3 contains 15 residues. Germline-derived CDR1 and CDR2 are KGHDR and SFDVKD. CDR3 in DNA: TGTGCCACCAGTGATATCGCGACAGGGGGGGAGACCCAGTACTTC. Protein product: CATSDIATGGETQYF.

The chain is built from TRBV18 and TRBJ2-2; a weak D match, TRBD2 (6 bases). CDR1 and CDR2 from the germline V gene are KGHSH and LQKENI. This CDR3 has 20 residues. Trimming took 2 bases from V and 0 from J, leaving 22 bases between them. The CDR3 reads CASSPRWHIPGRTNTGELFF. The CDR3 DNA reads TGTGCCAGCTCACCAAGGTGGCATATACCGGGGAGGACGAACACCGGGGAGCTGTTTTTT.

This clonotype was observed a handful of times. The J gene is TRBJ2-7, the V gene TRBV6-1; TRBD1 aligns across 7 bases. Germline assignment: CDR1 MNHNS and CDR2 SASEGT. V was pared by 1 base and J by 4 bases, with 7 bases of the junction left unmatched. The CDR3 is 15 amino acids. The CDR3: CASSEVGDSSYEQYF. In DNA, the CDR3 is TGTGCCAGCAGTGAAGTGGGGGACAGCTCATACGAGCAGTACTTC.

This clonotype showed up many times. The V call is TRBV30, the J call TRBJ2-3; D is ambiguous. The CDR3 loop spans 14 amino acids. Germline V lookup: CDR1 GTSNPN, CDR2 SVGIG (reference sequence). Trimming pared 2 bases from V and 3 bases from J, leaving 12 bases between. CDR3 amino acids: CAWSPTRVTDTQYF. The CDR3 DNA follows: TGTGCCTGGAGTCCAACCCGGGTTACAGATACGCAGTATTTT. Combining the CDR3 with reference TRBV30 and TRBJ2-3 gives the whole variable domain SQTIHQWPATLVQPVGSPLSLECTVEGTSNPNLYWYRQAAGRGLQLLFYSVGIGQISSEVPQNLSASRPQDRQFILSSKKLLLSDSGFYLCAWSPTRVTDTQYFGPGTRLTVL.

Of note for this clonotype: This may be a read error, as it is one base from a much larger clone. The V gene is TRBV29-1, the J gene TRBJ1-3; 8 bases line up with TRBD1. Germline-derived CDR1 and CDR2 are SQVTM and ANQGSEA. V was clipped by 7 bases and J by 3 bases; unmatched bases: 5. The CDR3 has 13 residues. This CDR3 reads CSAGTGRGNTIYF. CDR3 coding DNA: TGCAGCGCCGGGACAGGTCGTGGAAACACCATATATTTT.

The V and J genes are TRBV24-1 and TRBJ2-2; 8 bases agree with TRBD1. The junction had 15 bases not matched to a gene; V was cut back by 4 bases and J by 6 bases. The CDR3 has 18 residues. The germline V gene has CDR1 KGHDR and CDR2 SFDVKD. CDR3 in amino acids: CATSDHGGRGTGAGELFF. CDR3 DNA: TGTGCCACCAGTGACCATGGAGGCAGGGGGACAGGTGCCGGGGAGCTGTTTTTT.

This clonotype was found a few times. The CDR3 DNA reads as TGTGCCAGCAGCCTCGGAGGACTAGCCCCTTTCCATGAGCAGTTCTTC. It specifies CASSLGGLAPFHEQFF. The chain employs TRBV7-9 and TRBJ2-1; 8 bases are shared with TRBD2. This CDR3 contains 16 residues. Per germline, CDR1 SEHNR and CDR2 FQNEAQ (reference sequence). Germline trimming cut 5 bases from V and 8 bases from J; bases unmatched to any gene: 14.

This clonotype was seen at least ten times. The chain has TRBV11-2 and TRBJ2-5; D ambiguous. This CDR3 region has 16 residues. V dropped 1 base and J dropped 0 bases, with 12 bases sitting between them. Germline V gene data show CDR1 as SGHAT and CDR2 as FQNNGV. The DNA of the CDR3 is TGTGCCAGCAGCTTAGTTCGGCATAAGTACCAAGAGACCCAGTACTTC. Translation: CASSLVRHKYQETQYF.

This clonotype was recorded many times. The V call is TRBV5-1, the J call TRBJ2-3; unclear D gene. Per the germline V gene, CDR1 is SGHRS and CDR2 is YFSETQ. With 0 bases removed from V and 4 bases from J, the gap between germline ends came to 6 bases. The CDR3 runs 13 residues. CDR3 DNA sequence: TGCGCCAGCAGCTTGGTCCCCGCAGATACGCAGTATTTT. Protein sequence: CASSLVPADTQYF.